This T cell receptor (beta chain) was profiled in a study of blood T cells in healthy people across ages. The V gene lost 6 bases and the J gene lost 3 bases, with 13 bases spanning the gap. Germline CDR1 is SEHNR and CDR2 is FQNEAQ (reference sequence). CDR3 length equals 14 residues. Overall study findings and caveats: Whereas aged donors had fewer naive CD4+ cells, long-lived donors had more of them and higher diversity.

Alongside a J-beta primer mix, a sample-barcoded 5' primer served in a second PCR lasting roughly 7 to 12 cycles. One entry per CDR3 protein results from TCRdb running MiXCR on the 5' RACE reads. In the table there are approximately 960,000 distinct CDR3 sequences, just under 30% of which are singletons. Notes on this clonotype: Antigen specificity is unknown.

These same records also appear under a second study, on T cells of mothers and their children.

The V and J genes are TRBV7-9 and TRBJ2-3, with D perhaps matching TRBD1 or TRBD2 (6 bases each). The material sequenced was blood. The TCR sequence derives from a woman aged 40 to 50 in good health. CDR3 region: CASSVWGATDTQYF. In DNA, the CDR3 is TGTGCCAGCAGTGTTTGGGGGGCGACAGATACGCAGTATTTT. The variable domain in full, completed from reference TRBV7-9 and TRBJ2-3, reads DTGVSQNPRHKITKRGQNVTFRCDPISEHNRLYWYRQTLGQGPEFLTYFQNEAQLEKSRLLSDRFSAERPKGSFSTLEIQRTEQGDSAMYLCASSVWGATDTQYFGPGTRLTVL.